Listed here is a single T cell receptor beta chain. The assay was immunoSEQ multiplex PCR, and TCRdb's table has in-frame clones only and misses some. The data show around 6,400 clones, 74% seen once. The V segment lost 4 bases and the J segment 2 bases; nucleotides outside the gene matches: 9. CDR1 and CDR2 (germline): MNHNS, SASEGT. The CDR3 has 16 residues. These data are taken from a study of tumor-infiltrating lymphocytes in localized non-small cell lung cancer. Material: lung tumor tissue. The chain joins TRBV6-1 to TRBJ2-7, with 9 bases fitting TRBD1. The clonotype originates from a human donor with non-small cell lung cancer. The CDR3 DNA sequence: TGTGCCAGCAGTGCACCGACCGGGACAGGGCCCTACGAGCAGTACTTC. Its translation is CASSAPTGTGPYEQYF.